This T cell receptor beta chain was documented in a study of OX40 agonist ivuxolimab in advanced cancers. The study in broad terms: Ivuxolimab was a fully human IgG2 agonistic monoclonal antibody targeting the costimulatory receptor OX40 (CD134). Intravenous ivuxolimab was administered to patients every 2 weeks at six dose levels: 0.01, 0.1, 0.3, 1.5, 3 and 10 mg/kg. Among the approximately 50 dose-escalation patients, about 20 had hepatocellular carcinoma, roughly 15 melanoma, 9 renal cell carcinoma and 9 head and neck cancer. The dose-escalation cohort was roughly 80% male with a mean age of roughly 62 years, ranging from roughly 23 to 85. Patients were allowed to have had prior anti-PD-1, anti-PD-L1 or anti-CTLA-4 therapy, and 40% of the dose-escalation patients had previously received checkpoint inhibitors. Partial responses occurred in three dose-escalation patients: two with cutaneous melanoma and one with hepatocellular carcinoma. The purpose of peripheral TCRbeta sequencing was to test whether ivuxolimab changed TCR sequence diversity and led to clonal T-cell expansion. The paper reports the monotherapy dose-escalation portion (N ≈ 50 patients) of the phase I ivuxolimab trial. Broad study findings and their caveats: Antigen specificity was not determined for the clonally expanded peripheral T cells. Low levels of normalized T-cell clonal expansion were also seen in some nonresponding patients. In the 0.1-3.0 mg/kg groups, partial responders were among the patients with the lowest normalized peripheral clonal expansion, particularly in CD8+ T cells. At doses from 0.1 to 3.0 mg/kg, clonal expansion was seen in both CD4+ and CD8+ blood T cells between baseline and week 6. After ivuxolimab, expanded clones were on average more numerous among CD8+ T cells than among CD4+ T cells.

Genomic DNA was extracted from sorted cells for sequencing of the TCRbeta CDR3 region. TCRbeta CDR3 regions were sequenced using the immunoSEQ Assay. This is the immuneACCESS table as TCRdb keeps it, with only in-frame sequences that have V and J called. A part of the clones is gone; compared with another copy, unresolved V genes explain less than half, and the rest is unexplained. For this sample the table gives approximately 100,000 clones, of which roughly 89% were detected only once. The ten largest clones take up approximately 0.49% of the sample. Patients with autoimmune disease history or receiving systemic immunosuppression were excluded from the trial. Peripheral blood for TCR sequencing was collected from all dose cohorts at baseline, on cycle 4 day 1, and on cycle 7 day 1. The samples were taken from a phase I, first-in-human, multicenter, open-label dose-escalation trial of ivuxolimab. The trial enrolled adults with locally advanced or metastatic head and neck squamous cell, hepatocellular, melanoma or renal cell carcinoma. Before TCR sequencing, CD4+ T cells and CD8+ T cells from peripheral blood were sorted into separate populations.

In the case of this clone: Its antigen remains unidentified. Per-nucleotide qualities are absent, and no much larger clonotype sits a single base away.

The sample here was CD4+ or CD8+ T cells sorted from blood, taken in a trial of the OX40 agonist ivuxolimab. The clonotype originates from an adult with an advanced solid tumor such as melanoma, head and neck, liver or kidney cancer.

The nucleotide sequence reads as follows: TGTGCCGCAGGACGGGACGGCTCCTACGAGCAGTACTTC. Translated, this gives CAAGRDGSYEQYF. The chain was built from TRBV10-3 and TRBJ2-7; the D segment is perhaps TRBD1 or TRBD2, each sharing 5 matched bases. CDR1 ENHRY and CDR2 SYGVKD were looked up in the germline V gene. V gives up 11 bases and J gives up 0 bases, and the segment between their germline ends measures 14 bases. The CDR3, from cysteine to phenylalanine, totals 13 residues. This entry keeps only the CDR3 DNA: 39 bases, framed from base 1.